The clone carrying this TCR beta chain was observed a single time. This sample was taken from a study of blood T cell repertoires in COVID-19. Across the study: Samples representing acute and convalescent COVID-19 were sourced from the United States, Italy and Spain. T cells, B-cell-depleted T cells, or PBMCs supplied cDNA or gDNA.

V shed 2 bases, J shed 5 bases, and the junction held 4 bases outside the gene matches. Germline V lookup: CDR1 SGHRS, CDR2 YFSETQ. This CDR3 spans 14 amino acids. Per the authors' pipeline: Cell counts per sample came from amplifying reference gene primers. Assay: immunoSEQ multiplex PCR; the TCRdb copy retains only in-frame clones and omits some. Clonal size and the V and J genes are those of that table, whereas D and trimming came from the DNA. The table records 150,000 to 200,000 clones, around 90% of them present only once. The chain joins TRBV5-1 to TRBJ2-7; 10 bases match TRBD2. Sample: peripheral blood. This sequence originates from a human donor in a cohort sampled during active COVID-19. The CDR3 DNA reads TGCGCCAGCAGCTTAGCGGGAGGGCCCAACGAGCAGTACTTC. It specifies CASSLAGGPNEQYF.